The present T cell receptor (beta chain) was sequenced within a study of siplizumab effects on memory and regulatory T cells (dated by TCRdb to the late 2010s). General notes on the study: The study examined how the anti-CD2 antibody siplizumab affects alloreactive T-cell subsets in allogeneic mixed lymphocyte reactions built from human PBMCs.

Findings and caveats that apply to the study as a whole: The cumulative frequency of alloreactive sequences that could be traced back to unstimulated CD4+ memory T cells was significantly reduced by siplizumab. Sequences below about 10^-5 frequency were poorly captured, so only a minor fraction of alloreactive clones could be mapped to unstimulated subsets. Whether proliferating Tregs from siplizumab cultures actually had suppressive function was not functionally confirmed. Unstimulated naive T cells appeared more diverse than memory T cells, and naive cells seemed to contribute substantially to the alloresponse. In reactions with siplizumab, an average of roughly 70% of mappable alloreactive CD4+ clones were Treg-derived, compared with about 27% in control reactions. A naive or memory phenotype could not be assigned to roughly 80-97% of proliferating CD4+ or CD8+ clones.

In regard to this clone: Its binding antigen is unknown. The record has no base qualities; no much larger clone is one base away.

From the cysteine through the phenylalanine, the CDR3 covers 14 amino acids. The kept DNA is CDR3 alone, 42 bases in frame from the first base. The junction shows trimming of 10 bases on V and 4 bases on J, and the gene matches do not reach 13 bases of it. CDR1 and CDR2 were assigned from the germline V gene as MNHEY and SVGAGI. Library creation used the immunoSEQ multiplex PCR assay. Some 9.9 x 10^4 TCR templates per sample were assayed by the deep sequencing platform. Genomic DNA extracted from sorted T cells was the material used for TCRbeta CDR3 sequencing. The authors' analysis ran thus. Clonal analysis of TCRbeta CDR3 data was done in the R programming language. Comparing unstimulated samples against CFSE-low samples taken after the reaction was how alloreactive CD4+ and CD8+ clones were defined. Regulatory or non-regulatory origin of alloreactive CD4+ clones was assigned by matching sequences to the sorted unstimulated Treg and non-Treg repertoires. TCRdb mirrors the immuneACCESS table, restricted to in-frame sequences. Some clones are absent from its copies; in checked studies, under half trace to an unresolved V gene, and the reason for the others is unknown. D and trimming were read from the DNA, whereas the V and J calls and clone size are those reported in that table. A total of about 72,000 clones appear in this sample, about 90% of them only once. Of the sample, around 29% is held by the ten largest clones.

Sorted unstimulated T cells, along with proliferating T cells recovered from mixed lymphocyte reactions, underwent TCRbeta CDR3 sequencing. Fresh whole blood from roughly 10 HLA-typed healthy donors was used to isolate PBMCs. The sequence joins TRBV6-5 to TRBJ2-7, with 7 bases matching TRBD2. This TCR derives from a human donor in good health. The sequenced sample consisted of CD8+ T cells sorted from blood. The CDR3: CATYGGKGLYEQYF. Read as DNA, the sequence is TGTGCCACGTATGGGGGGAAGGGACTATACGAGCAGTACTTC.